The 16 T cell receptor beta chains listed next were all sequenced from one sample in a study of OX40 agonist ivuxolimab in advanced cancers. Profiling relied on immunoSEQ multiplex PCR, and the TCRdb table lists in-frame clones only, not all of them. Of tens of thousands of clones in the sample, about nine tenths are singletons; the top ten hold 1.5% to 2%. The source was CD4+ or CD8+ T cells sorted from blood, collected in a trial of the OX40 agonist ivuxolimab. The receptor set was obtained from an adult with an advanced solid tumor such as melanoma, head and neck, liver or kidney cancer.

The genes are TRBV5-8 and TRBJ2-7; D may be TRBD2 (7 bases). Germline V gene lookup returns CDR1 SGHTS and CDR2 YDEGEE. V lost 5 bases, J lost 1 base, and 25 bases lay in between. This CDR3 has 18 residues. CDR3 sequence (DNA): TGTGCCAGCAGTCCGCTTGAGGGGGAGGGCCTTCGATCCTACGAGCAGTACTTC. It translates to CASSPLEGEGLRSYEQYF.

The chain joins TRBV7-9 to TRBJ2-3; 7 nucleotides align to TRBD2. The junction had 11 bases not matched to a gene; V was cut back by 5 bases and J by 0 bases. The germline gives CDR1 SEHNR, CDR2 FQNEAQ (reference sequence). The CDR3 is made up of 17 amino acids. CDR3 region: CASSTRGTTYSTDTQYF. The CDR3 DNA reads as TGTGCCAGCAGCACCCGCGGGACTACCTATAGCACAGATACGCAGTATTTT.

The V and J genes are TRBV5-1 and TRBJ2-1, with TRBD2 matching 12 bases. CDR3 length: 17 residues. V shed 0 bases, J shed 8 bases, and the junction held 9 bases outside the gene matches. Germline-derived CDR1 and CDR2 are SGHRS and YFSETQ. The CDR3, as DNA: TGCGCCAGCAGCTTGGTCGTACTAGCGGGAGGAAGTGATGAGCAGTTCTTC. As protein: CASSLVVLAGGSDEQFF.

The CDR3 here is CASSGPVSMTRNSPLHF. The CDR3 DNA reads TGTGCCAGCAGTGGTCCGGTTTCGATGACCCGTAATTCACCCCTCCACTTT. The rearrangement joins TRBV6-1 to TRBJ1-6; D gene unclear. The CDR3 has 17 residues. Trimming took off 4 bases at V and 6 bases at J, with 19 bases between the two ends. The germline gives CDR1 MNHNS, CDR2 SASEGT.

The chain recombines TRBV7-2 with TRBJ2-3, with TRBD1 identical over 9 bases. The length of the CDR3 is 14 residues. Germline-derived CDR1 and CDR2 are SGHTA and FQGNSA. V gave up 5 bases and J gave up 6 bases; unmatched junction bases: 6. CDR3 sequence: CASSPNRGLDTQYF. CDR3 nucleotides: TGTGCCAGCAGCCCGAACAGGGGGCTGGATACGCAGTATTTT.

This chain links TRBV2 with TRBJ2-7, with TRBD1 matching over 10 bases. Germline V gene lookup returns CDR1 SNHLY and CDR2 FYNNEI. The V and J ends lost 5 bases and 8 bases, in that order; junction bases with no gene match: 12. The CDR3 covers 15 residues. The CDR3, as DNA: TGTGCCAGCAGTTCCCGGACAGGGGGAGTTTTGCAGCAGTACTTC. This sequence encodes CASSSRTGGVLQQYF. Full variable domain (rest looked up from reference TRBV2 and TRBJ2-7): EPEVTQTPSHQVTQMGQEVILRCVPISNHLYFYWYRQILGQKVEFLVSFYNNEISEKSEIFDDQFSVERPDGSNFTLKIRSTKLEDSAMYFCASSSRTGGVLQQYFGPGTRLTVT.

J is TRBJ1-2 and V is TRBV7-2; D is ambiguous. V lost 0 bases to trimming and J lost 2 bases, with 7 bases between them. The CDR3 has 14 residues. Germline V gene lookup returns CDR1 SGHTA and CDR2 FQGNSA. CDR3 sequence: CASSLALGNYGYTF. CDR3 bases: TGTGCCAGCAGCTTAGCCCTGGGGAACTATGGCTACACCTTC.

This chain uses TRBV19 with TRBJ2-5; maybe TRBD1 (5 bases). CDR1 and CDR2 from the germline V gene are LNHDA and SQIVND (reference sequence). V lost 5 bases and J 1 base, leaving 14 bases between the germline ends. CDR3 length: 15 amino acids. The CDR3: CASSPTRQIQETQYF. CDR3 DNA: TGTGCCAGTAGTCCAACCCGACAGATCCAAGAGACCCAGTACTTC.

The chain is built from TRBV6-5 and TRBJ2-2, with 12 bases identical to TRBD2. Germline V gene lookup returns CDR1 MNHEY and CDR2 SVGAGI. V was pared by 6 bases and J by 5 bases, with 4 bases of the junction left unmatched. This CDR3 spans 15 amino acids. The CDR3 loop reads CASRLAGGRTGELFF. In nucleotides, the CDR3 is TGTGCCAGCAGACTAGCGGGAGGCCGGACCGGGGAGCTGTTTTTT.

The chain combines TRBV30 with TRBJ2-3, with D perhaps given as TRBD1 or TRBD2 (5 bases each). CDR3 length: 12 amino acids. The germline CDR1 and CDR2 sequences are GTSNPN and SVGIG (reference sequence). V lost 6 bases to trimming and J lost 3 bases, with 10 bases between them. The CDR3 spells CACGWGTDTQYF. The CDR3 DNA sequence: TGTGCCTGCGGGTGGGGGACAGATACGCAGTATTTT.

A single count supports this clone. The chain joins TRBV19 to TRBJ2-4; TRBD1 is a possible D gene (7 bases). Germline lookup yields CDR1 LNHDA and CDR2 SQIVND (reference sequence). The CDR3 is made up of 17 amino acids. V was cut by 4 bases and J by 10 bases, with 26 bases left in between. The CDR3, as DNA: TGTGCCAGTAGTAAGAGGTGGGGACAGTCCCTTCGGGGGATTCAGTACTTC. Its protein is CASSKRWGQSLRGIQYF.

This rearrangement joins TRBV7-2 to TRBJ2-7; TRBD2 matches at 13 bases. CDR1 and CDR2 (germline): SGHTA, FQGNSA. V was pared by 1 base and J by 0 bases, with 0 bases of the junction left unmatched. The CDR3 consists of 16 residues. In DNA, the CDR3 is TGTGCCAGCAGCTTAGGACTAGCGGGGGGCTCCTACGAGCAGTACTTC. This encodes CASSLGLAGGSYEQYF.

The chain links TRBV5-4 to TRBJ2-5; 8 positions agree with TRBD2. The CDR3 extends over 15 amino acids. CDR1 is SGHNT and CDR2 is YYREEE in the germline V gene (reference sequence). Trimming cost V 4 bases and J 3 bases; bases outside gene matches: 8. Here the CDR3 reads CASSRGLAEKETQYF. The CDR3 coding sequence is TGTGCCAGCAGCAGAGGACTAGCTGAAAAAGAGACCCAGTACTTC.

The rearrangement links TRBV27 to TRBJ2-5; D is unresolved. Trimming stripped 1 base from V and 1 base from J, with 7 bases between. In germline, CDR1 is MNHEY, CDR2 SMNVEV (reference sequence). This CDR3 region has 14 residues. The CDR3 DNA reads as TGTGCCAGCAGTTTATGGGCAGTCCAAGAGACCCAGTACTTC. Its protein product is CASSLWAVQETQYF.

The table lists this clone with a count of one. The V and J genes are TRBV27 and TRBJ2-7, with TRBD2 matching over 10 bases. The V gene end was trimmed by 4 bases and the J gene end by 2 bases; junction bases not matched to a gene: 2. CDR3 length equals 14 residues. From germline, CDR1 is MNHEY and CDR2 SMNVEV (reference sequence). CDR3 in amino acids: CASSWTSGAYEQYF. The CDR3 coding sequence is TGTGCCAGCAGTTGGACTAGCGGAGCCTACGAGCAGTACTTC.

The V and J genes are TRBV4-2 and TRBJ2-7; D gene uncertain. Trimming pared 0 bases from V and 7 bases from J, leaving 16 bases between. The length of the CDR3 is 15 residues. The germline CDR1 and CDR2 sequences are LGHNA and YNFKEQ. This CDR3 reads CASSQDVYPEAEQYF. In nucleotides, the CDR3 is TGTGCCAGCAGCCAAGATGTCTACCCCGAAGCGGAGCAGTACTTC.